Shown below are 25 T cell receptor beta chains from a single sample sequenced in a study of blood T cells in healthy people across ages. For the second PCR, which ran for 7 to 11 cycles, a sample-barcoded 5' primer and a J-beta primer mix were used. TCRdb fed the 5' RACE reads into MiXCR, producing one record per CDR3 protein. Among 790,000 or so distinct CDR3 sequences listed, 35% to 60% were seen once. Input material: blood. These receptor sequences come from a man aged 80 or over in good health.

CDR3 coding DNA: TGTGCCAGCACCCTATCCTACTCTGGGGCCAACGTCCTGACTTTC. As protein: CASTLSYSGANVLTF. The rearrangement uses TRBV28 and TRBJ2-6; D gene unclear. The germline V gene has CDR1 MDHEN and CDR2 SYDVKM. The V end was cut by 7 bases, the J end by 0 bases, with 10 bases between. There are 15 residues in the CDR3.

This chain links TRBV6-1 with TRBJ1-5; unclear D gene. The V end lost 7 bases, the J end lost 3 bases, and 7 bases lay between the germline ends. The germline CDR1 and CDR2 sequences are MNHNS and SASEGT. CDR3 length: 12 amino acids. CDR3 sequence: CASTRSNQPQHF. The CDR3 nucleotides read TGTGCCAGCACGCGGTCCAATCAGCCCCAGCATTTT.

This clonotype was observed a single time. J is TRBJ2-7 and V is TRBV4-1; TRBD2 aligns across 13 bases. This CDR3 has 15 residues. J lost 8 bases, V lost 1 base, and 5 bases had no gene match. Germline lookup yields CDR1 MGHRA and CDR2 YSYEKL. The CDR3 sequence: CASSQGTSGSYKQYF. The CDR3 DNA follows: TGCGCCAGCAGCCAAGGGACTAGCGGGAGTTACAAGCAGTACTTC.

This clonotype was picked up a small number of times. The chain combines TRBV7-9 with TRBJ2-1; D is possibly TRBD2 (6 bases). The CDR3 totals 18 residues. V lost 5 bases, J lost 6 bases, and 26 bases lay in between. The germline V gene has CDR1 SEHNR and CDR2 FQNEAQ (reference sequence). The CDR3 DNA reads TGTGCCAGCAGCCTAAAAGTCCGGGAGCACCTCTCCCCCAATGAGCAGTTCTTC. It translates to CASSLKVREHLSPNEQFF. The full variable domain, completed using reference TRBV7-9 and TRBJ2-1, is DTGVSQNPRHKITKRGQNVTFRCDPISEHNRLYWYRQTLGQGPEFLTYFQNEAQLEKSRLLSDRFSAERPKGSFSTLEIQRTEQGDSAMYLCASSLKVREHLSPNEQFFGPGTRLTVL.

DNA of the CDR3: TGCAGCGTTGACTCGGGCGCCGATCAGCAGTTCTTC. Protein sequence: CSVDSGADQQFF. The chain carries TRBV29-1 and TRBJ2-1; D remains unclear. V was pared by 3 bases and J by 11 bases, with 14 bases between. The CDR3 spans 12 residues. The germline CDR1 and CDR2 sequences are SQVTM and ANQGSEA.

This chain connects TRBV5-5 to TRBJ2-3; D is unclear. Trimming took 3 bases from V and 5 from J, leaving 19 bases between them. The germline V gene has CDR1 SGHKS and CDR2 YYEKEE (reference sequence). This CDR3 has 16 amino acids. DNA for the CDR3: TGTGCCAGCAGCTCCGGATGGGCCCCGATGGGAGATACGCAGTATTTT. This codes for CASSSGWAPMGDTQYF. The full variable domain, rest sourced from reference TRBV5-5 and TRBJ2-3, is DAGVTQSPTHLIKTRGQQVTLRCSPISGHKSVSWYQQVLGQGPQFIFQYYEKEERGRGNFPDRFSARQFPNYSSELNVNALLLGDSALYLCASSSGWAPMGDTQYFGPGTRLTVL.

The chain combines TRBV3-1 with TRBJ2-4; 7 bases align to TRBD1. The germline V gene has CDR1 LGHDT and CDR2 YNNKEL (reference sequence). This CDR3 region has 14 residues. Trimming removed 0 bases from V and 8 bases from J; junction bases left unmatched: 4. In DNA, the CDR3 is TGTGCCAGCAGCCAAGATCGCCAGGGGGACATTCAGTACTTC. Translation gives CASSQDRQGDIQYF.

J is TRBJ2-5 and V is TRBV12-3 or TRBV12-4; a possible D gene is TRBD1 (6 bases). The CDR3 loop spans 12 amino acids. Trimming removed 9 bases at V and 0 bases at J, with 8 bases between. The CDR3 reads CASQGYQETQYF. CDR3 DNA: TGTGCCAGTCAGGGGTACCAAGAGACCCAGTACTTC.

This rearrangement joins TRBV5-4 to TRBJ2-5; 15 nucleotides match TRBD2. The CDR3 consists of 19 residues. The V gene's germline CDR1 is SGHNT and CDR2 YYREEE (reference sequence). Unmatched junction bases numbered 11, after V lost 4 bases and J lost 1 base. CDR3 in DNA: TGTGCCAGCAGCCCGCGAGGGGGACTAGCGGGAGGCCTCCAAGAGACCCAGTACTTC. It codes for CASSPRGGLAGGLQETQYF.

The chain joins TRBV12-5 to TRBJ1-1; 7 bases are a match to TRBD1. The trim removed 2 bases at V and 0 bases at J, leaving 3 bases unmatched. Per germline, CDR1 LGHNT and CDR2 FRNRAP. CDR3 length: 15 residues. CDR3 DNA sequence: TGTGCTAGTGGTTTGTCCAGGGGGATGAACACTGAAGCTTTCTTT. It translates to CASGLSRGMNTEAFF.

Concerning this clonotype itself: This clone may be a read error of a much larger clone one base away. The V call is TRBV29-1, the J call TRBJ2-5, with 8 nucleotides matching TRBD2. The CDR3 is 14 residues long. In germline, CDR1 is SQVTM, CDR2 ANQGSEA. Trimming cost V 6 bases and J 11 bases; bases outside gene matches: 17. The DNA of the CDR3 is TGCAGCGTACCCCCATCGGGAGGGTTGGGTGAGCAGTACTTC. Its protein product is CSVPPSGGLGEQYF.

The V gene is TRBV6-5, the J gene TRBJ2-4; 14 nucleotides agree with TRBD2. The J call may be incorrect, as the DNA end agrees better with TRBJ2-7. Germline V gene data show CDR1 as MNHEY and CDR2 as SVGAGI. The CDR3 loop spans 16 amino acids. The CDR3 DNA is TGTGCCAGCAGTTTCATGACTAGCGGGAGGGCCTACGAGCAGTACTTC. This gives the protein CASSFMTSGRAYEQYF.

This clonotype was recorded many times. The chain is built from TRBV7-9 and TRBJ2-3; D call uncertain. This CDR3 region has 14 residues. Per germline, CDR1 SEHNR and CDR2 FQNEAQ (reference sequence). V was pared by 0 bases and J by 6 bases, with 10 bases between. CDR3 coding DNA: TGTGCCAGCAGCTTAGCGGGAAAAATTGATACGCAGTATTTT. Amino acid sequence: CASSLAGKIDTQYF.

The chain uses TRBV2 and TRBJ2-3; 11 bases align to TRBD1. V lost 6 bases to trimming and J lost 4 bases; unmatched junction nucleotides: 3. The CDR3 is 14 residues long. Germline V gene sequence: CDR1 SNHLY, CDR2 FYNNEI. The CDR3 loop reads CASRPGQGADTQYF. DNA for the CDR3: TGTGCCAGCAGACCGGGACAGGGGGCAGATACGCAGTATTTT.

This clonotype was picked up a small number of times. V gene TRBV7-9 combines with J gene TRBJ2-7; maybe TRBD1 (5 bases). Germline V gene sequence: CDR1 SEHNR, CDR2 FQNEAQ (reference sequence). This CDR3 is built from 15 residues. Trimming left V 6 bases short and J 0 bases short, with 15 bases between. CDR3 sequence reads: CASSPLTGSSYEQYF. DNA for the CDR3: TGTGCCAGCAGTCCGCTTACAGGTAGCTCCTACGAGCAGTACTTC. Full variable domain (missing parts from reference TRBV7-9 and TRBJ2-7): DTGVSQNPRHKITKRGQNVTFRCDPISEHNRLYWYRQTLGQGPEFLTYFQNEAQLEKSRLLSDRFSAERPKGSFSTLEIQRTEQGDSAMYLCASSPLTGSSYEQYFGPGTRLTVT.

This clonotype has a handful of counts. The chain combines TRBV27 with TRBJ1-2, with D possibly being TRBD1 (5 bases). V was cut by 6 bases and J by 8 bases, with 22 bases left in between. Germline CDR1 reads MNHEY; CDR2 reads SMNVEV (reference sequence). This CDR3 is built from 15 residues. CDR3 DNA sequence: TGTGCCAGCAGATTAACGCTACTCGACAGCCGGGGCTACACCTTC. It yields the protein CASRLTLLDSRGYTF.

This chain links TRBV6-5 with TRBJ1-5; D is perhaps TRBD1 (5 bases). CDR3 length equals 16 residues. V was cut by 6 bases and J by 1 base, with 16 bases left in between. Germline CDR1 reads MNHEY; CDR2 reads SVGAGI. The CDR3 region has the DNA TGTGCCAGCAGGCCCCAGGGATCCCCGAGCAATCAGCCCCAGCATTTT. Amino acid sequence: CASRPQGSPSNQPQHF.

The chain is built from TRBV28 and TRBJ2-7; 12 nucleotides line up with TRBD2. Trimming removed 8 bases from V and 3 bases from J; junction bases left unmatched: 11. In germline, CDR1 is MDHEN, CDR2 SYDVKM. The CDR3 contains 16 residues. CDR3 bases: TGTGCCAGCGGGACTAGCGGGCACCGAACTTTCTACGAGCAGTACTTC. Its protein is CASGTSGHRTFYEQYF.

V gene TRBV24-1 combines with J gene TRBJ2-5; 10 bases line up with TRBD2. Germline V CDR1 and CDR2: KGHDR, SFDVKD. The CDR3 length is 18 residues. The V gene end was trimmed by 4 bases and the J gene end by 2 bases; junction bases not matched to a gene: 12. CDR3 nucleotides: TGTGCCACCAGTGACCCAGCTAGCGGGGGCGTACTACAAGAGACCCAGTACTTC. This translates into CATSDPASGGVLQETQYF.

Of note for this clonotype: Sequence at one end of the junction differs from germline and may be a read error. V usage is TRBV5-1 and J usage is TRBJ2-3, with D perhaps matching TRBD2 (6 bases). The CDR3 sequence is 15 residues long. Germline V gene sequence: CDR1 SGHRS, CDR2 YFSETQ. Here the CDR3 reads CASSPGTPSTDTQYF. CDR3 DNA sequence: TGTGCCAGCAGTCCCGGGACTCCAAGCACAGATACGCAGTATTTT.

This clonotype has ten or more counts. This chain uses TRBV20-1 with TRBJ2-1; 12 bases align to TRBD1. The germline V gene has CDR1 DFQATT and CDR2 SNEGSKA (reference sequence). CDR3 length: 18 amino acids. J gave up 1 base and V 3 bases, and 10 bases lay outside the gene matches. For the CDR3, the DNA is TGCAGTGCTAGCCCCCGGGACAGGGGGCCTCCTTCCTACAATGAGCAGTTCTTC. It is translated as CSASPRDRGPPSYNEQFF.

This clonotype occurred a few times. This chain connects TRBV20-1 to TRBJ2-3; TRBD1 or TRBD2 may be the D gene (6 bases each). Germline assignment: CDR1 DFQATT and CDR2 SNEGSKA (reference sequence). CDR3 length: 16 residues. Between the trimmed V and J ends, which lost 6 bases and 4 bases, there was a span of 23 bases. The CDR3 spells CSARTPGGGWADTQYF. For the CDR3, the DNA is TGCAGTGCCCGCACTCCCGGGGGCGGGTGGGCAGATACGCAGTATTTT.

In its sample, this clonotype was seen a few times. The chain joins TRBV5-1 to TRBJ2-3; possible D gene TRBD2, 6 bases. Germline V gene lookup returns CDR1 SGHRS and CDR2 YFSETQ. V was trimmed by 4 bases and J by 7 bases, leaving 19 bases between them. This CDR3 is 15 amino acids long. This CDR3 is CASSPSWGDDNTQYF. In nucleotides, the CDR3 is TGCGCCAGCAGCCCTTCCTGGGGGGATGACAATACGCAGTATTTT.

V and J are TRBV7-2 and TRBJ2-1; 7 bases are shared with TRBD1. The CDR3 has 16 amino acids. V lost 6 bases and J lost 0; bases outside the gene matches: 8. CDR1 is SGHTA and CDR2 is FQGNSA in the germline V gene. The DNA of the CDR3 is TGTGCCAGCAGTTTGACAGGGTCGAGCTCCTACAATGAGCAGTTCTTC. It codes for CASSLTGSSSYNEQFF.

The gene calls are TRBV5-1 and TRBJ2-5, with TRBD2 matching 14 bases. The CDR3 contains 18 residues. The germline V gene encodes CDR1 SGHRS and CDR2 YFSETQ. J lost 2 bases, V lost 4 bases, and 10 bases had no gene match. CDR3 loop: CASSLVGLAGVKQETQYF. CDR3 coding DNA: TGCGCCAGCAGCCTGGTGGGACTAGCGGGAGTGAAGCAAGAGACCCAGTACTTC.